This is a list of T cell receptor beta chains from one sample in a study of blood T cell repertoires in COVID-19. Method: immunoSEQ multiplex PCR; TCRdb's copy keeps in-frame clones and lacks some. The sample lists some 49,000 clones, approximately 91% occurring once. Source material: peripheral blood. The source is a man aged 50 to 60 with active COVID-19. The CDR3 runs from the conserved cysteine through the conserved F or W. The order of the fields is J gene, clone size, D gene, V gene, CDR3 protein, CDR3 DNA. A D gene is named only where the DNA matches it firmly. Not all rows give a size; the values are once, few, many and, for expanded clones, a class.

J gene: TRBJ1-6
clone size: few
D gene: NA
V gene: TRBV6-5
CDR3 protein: CASSISPGLNSPLHF
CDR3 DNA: TGTGCCAGCAGCATAAGTCCAGGCCTTAATTCACCCCTCCACTTT

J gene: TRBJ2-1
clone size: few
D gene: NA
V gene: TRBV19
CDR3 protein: CASSTGGSVRAEQFF
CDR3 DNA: TGTGCCAGTAGTACCGGAGGATCCGTACGCGCTGAGCAGTTCTTC

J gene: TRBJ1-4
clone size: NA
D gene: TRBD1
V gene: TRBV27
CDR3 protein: CASFLDRVRKLFF
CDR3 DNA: TGTGCCAGCTTCCTAGACAGGGTTAGAAAACTGTTTTTT

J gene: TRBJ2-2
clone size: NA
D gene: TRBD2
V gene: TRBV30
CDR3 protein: CAYRAGGGTGELFF
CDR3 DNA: TGTGCCTACCGCGCGGGAGGAGGGACCGGGGAGCTGTTTTTT

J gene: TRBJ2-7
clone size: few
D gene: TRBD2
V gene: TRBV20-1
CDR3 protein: CSASFGQGGDEQYF
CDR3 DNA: TGCAGTGCTAGTTTTGGGCAGGGAGGGGACGAGCAGTACTTC

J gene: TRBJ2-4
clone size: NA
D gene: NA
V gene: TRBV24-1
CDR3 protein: CATSDSRFAGNIQYF
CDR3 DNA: TGTGCCACCAGTGATTCTCGGTTCGCGGGGAACATTCAGTACTTC

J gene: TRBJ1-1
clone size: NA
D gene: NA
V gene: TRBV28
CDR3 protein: CASEPGGSNTEAFF
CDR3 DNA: TGTGCCAGCGAACCGGGGGGGTCGAACACTGAAGCTTTCTTT

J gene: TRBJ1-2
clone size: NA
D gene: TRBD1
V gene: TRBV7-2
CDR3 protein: CASSSPGGNYGYTF
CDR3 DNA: TGTGCCAGCAGCTCCCCAGGGGGGAACTATGGCTACACCTTC

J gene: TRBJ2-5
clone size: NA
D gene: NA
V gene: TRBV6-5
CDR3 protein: CASSYSLARETQYF
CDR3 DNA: TGTGCCAGCAGTTACTCACTAGCAAGGGAGACCCAGTACTTC

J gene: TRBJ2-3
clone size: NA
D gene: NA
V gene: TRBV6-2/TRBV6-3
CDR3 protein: CASSYGQGTDTQYF
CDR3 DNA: TGTGCCAGCAGTTACGGGCAGGGGACAGATACGCAGTATTTT

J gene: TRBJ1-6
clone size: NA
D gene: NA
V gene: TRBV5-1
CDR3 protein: CASSLEGGGSPLHF
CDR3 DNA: TGCGCCAGCAGCTTGGAAGGGGGTGGCTCACCCCTCCACTTT

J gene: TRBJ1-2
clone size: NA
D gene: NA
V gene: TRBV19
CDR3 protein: CASMRGPAENYGYTF
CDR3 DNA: TGTGCCAGTATGCGGGGGCCTGCGGAAAACTATGGCTACACCTTC

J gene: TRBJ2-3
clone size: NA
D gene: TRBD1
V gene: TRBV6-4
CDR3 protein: CASSTRDRGPSTDTQYF
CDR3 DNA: TGTGCCAGCAGCACTAGGGACAGGGGACCTAGCACAGATACGCAGTATTTT

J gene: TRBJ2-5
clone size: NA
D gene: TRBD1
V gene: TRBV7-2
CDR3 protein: CASSWGGTGEETQYF
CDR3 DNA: TGTGCCAGCAGCTGGGGCGGGACAGGCGAAGAGACCCAGTACTTC

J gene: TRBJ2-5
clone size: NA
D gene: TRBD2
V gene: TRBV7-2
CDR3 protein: CASSFRPPGGTRETQYF
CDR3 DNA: TGTGCCAGCAGCTTTCGTCCCCCGGGGGGGACTAGAGAGACCCAGTACTTC

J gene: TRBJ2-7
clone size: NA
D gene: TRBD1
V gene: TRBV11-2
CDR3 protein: CASSLRDRELYEQYF
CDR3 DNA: TGTGCCAGCAGCTTACGGGACAGGGAATTATACGAGCAGTACTTC

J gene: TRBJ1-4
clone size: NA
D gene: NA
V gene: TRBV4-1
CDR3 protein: CASSQGGPWETNEKLFF
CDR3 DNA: TGCGCCAGCAGCCAAGGAGGGCCTTGGGAGACTAATGAAAAACTGTTTTTT

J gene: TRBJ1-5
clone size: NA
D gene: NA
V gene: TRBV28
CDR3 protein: CASSLSSQPQHF
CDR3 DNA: TGTGCCAGCAGTTTATCCTCTCAGCCCCAGCATTTT

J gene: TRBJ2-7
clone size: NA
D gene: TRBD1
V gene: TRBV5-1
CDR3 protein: CASSSTGTEVAEQYF
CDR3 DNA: TGCGCCAGCAGCTCCACCGGGACAGAGGTCGCCGAGCAGTACTTC

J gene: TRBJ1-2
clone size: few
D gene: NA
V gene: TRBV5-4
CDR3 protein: CASSFSAGDGYTF
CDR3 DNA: TGTGCCAGCAGCTTCTCGGCAGGCGATGGCTACACCTTC

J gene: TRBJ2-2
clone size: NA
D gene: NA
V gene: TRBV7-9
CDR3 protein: CATPRQAPNTGELFF
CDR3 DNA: TGTGCCACACCCCGACAGGCACCGAACACCGGGGAGCTGTTTTTT

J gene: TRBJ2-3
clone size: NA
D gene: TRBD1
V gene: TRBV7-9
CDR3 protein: CASSLTGTGADTQYF
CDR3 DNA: TGTGCCAGCAGCTTAACCGGGACAGGGGCAGATACGCAGTATTTT

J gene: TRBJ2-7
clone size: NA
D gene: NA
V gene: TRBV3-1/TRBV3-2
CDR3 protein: CASSQGLRSYEQYF
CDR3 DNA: TGTGCCAGCAGCCAAGGTCTGCGTTCGTACGAGCAGTACTTC

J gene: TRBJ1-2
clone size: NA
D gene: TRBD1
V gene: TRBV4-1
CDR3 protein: CASSRPGTGLSTNYGYTF
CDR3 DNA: TGCGCCAGCAGCCGACCTGGGACAGGGTTGTCTACGAACTATGGCTACACCTTC

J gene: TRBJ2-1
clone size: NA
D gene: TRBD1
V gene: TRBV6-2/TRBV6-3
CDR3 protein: CASSQRQGTGEEQFF
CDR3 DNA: TGTGCCAGCAGTCAAAGACAGGGGACGGGAGAGGAGCAGTTCTTC

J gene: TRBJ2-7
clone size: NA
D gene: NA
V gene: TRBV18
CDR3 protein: CASSLGLPSYEQYF
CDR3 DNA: TGTGCCAGCTCACTCGGACTCCCCTCCTACGAGCAGTACTTC

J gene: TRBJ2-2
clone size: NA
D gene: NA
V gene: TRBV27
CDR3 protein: CASSSRRSGELFF
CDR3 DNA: TGTGCCAGCAGTTCACGACGGAGCGGGGAGCTGTTTTTT

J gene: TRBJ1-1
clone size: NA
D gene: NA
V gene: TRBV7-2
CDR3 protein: CASSPPSGIEAFF
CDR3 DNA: TGTGCCAGCAGCCCACCCTCGGGGATTGAAGCTTTCTTT

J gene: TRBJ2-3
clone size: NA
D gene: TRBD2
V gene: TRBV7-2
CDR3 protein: CASSLAVAGPDTQYF
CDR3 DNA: TGTGCCAGCAGCTTAGCTGTAGCGGGGCCAGATACGCAGTATTTT

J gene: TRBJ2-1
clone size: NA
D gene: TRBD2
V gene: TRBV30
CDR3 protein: CAWSVGLAGEQFF
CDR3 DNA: TGTGCCTGGAGTGTAGGACTAGCGGGGGAGCAGTTCTTC

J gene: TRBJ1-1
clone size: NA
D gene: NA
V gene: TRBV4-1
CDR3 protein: CASSLWRQGFDDTTEAFF
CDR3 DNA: TGCGCCAGCAGCCTCTGGAGGCAGGGGTTTGATGATACTACCGAAGCTTTCTTT

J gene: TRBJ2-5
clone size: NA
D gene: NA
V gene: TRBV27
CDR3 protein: CASSLPRPCRETQYF
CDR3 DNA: TGTGCCAGCAGTTTGCCCCGCCCCTGCCGGGAGACCCAGTACTTC

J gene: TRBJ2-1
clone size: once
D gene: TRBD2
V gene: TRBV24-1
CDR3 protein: CATSPTSGGGNEQFF
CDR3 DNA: TGTGCCACCAGTCCGACTAGCGGAGGGGGCAATGAGCAGTTCTTC

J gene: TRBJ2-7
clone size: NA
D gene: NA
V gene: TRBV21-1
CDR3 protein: CASSKAWCWAPTYEQYF
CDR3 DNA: TGTGCCAGCAGCAAAGCGTGGTGCTGGGCACCGACCTACGAGCAGTACTTC

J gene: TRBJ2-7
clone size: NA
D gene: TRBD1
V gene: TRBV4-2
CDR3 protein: CASSQTSGQGLYEQYF
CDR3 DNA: TGTGCCAGCAGCCAAACTTCGGGACAGGGCCTCTACGAGCAGTACTTC

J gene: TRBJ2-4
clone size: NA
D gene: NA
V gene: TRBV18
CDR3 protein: CASSPPMQAKNIQYF
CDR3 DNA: TGTGCCAGCTCCCCCCCTATGCAAGCCAAAAACATTCAGTACTTC

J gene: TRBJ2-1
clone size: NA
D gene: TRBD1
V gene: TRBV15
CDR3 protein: CATSRERQGVNEQFF
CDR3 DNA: TGTGCCACCAGCAGAGAACGACAGGGGGTGAATGAGCAGTTCTTC

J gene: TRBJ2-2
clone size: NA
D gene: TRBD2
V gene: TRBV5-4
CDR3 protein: CASSSGGATGELFF
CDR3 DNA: TGTGCCAGCAGTAGCGGGGGGGCCACCGGGGAGCTGTTTTTT

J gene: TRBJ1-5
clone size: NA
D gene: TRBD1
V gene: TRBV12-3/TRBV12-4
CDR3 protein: CASSPGGTEPQHF
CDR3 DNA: TGTGCCAGCAGTCCAGGCGGGACAGAGCCCCAGCATTTT

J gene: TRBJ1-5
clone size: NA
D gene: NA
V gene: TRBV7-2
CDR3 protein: CASVTDSNQPQHF
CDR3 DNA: TGTGCCAGCGTAACAGATAGCAATCAGCCCCAGCATTTT

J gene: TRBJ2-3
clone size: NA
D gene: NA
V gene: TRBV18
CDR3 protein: CASSPLARTDTQYF
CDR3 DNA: TGTGCCAGCTCACCTCTTGCCAGGACAGATACGCAGTATTTT

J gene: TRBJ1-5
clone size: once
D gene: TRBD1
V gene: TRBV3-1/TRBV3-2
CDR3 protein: CASSLDRANQPQHF
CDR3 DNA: TGTGCCAGCAGTCTAGACAGGGCCAATCAGCCCCAGCATTTT

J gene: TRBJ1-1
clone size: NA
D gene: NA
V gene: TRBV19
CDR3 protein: CASNWAAPKNTEAFF
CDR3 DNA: TGTGCCAGTAACTGGGCAGCCCCCAAGAACACTGAAGCTTTCTTT

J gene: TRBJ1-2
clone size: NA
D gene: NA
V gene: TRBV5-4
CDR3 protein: CASSLSGSYGYTF
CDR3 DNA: TGTGCCAGCAGCTTGTCCGGGTCTTATGGCTACACCTTC

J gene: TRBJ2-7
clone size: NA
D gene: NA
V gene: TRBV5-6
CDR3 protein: CASGTGKVYEQYF
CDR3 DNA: TGTGCCAGCGGCACAGGAAAAGTCTACGAGCAGTACTTC

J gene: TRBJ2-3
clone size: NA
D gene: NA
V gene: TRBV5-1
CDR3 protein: CASSGRSSVLVTSEGTDTQYF
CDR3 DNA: TGCGCCAGCTCTGGGAGGTCCTCGGTGCTTGTGACCAGTGAGGGCACAGATACGCAGTATTTT

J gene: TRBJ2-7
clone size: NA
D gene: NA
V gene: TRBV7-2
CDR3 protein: CASRESYEQYF
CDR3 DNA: TGTGCCAGCCGGGAGTCCTACGAGCAGTACTTC